The next 3 T cell receptor beta chains were all read from a single sample in a study of T cells in localized non-small cell lung cancer. TCRdb's copy holds only in-frame clones and misses some; the assay was immunoSEQ multiplex PCR. The sample shows roughly 30,000 clones, 85% to 95% of them seen only once. Sequences were derived from peripheral blood, sampled before any cancer treatment. The receptors come from a woman aged 40-69 years with stage I lung adenocarcinoma.

The gene calls are TRBV9 and TRBJ2-7, with 7 bases that match TRBD2. This CDR3 region has 15 residues. Germline assignment: CDR1 SGDLS and CDR2 YYNGEE. The trim removed 0 bases at V and 5 bases at J, leaving 8 bases unmatched. The CDR3 coding sequence is TGTGCCAGCAGCGTAGCCGGACTAGATCTGAACGAGCAGTACTTC. Translation: CASSVAGLDLNEQYF.

The V and J genes are TRBV7-9 and TRBJ2-1, with 7 bases matching TRBD2. This CDR3 is built from 16 residues. From germline, CDR1 is SEHNR and CDR2 FQNEAQ (reference sequence). V trimming: 5 bases; J trimming: 6 bases; junction bases outside the gene matches: 13. CDR3 sequence reads: CASSLQTSTHFNEQFF. The CDR3 nucleotides are TGTGCCAGCAGCCTACAGACTAGCACTCATTTCAATGAGCAGTTCTTC.

A remark on this clone: This sample also contains other DNA sequences that code for the same CDR3. The chain uses TRBV5-5 and TRBJ2-2; D is unclear. Germline V lookup: CDR1 SGHKS, CDR2 YYEKEE (reference sequence). The CDR3 runs to 12 residues. Trimming removed 4 bases at V and 2 bases at J, with 3 bases between. CDR3 coding DNA: TGTGCCAGCAGCAGAAACACCGGGGAGCTGTTTTTT. It is translated as CASSRNTGELFF.